The 4 T cell receptor beta chains given below trace back to one sample, sequenced in a study of T cell responses to AZD1222 COVID-19 vaccine. The protocol was immunoSEQ multiplex PCR, while the TCRdb copy is restricted to in-frame clones and leaves out a portion. Of about 60,000 clones listed, 80% to 85% are singletons. This specimen consisted of peripheral blood, obtained on day 0 of AZD1222 vaccination. These receptors all stem from an adult in good health.

In this sample, this clone turned up once. V usage is TRBV7-2 and J usage is TRBJ2-3; 7 bases align to TRBD1. V shed 3 bases, J shed 3 bases, and the junction held 3 bases outside the gene matches. The CDR3 spans 14 residues. Germline V gene data show CDR1 as SGHTA and CDR2 as FQGNSA. The CDR3 sequence is CASSLRGLTDTQYF. CDR3 nucleotide sequence: TGTGCCAGCAGCTTGAGGGGGCTTACAGATACGCAGTATTTT.

The chain links TRBV2 to TRBJ2-7, with TRBD1 identical over 7 bases. V lost 11 bases, J lost 6 bases, and 13 bases stayed unmatched. The CDR3 contains 13 residues. Germline CDR1 is SNHLY and CDR2 is FYNNEI. The CDR3 spells CAASLDTGAEQYF. The CDR3 DNA sequence: TGTGCCGCTAGCCTAGACACAGGGGCCGAGCAGTACTTC.

This chain links TRBV5-8 with TRBJ2-1, with TRBD2 as a possible D gene (6 bases). Germline-derived CDR1 and CDR2 are SGHTS and YDEGEE. V dropped 6 bases and J dropped 2 bases, with 12 bases sitting between them. This CDR3 comprises 14 residues. The CDR3 region has the DNA TGTGCCAGCACCCTTTCGGGGGCCTACAATGAGCAGTTCTTC. Protein: CASTLSGAYNEQFF.

The V and J genes are TRBV9 and TRBJ2-7, with D perhaps matching TRBD1 or TRBD2 (6 bases each). V lost 4 bases and J 6 bases, leaving 20 bases between the germline ends. Looked up from germline, CDR1 is SGDLS and CDR2 is YYNGEE. The CDR3 sequence is 15 residues long. This CDR3 reads CASSPQPGAPTEQYF. CDR3 nucleotides: TGTGCCAGCAGCCCCCAACCGGGGGCCCCCACCGAGCAGTACTTC.